The clone carrying this T cell receptor (beta chain) was observed many times. Antigen specificity is unknown. Each ophthalmopathy patient scored at least 3 on the Clinical Activity Score and at least 4 on NOSPECS grade, with duration under 3 months. Diagnostic decisions used clinical symptoms, serum thyroxine and TRAb, thyroid ultrasound and orbital computed tomography. Fresh peripheral blood, roughly 10 ml, was the source of the PBMCs. With V trimmed by 2 bases and J by 6 bases, 8 bases remained unmatched. The CDR3 sequence is 17 residues long. Germline-derived CDR1 and CDR2 are MNHNS and SASEGT. Using RNA transcripts as the source, TCR beta CDR3 regions were amplified. With the HTBI primer set, the TCR CDR3 went through a first round of RT-PCR. Via MiXCR, TCRdb re-called the multiplex PCR reads, giving one row per CDR3 protein. This table has around 300,000 distinct CDR3 sequences, roughly a fifth appearing once.

This sample stems from a study of T cells in Graves' hyperthyroidism and ophthalmopathy. General observations from the study: A median roughly 6.6 months before onset, the model predicted ophthalmopathy.

The chain links TRBV6-1 to TRBJ2-1, with 12 positions matching TRBD1. The clonotype was recovered from a man in his forties or fifties with Graves' ophthalmopathy. Sequencing used blood. The CDR3, as DNA: TGTGCCAGCAGTGAAAGGGGACAGGGGGCTTTTGTCAATGAGCAGTTCTTC. It yields the protein CASSERGQGAFVNEQFF.